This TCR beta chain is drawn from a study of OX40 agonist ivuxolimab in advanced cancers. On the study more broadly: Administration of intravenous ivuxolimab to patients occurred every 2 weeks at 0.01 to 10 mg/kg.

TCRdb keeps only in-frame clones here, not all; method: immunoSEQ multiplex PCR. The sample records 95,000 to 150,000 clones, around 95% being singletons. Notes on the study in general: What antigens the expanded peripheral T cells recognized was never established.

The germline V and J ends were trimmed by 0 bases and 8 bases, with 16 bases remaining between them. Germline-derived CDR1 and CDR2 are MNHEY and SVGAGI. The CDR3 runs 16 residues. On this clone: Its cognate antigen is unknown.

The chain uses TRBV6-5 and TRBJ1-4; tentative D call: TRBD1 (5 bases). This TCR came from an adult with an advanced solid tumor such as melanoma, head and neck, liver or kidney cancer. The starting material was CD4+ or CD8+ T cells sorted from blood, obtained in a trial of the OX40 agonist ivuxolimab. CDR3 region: CASSYSKGRVGEKLFF. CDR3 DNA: TGTGCCAGCAGTTACTCGAAGGGCAGGGTTGGGGAAAAACTGTTTTTT.